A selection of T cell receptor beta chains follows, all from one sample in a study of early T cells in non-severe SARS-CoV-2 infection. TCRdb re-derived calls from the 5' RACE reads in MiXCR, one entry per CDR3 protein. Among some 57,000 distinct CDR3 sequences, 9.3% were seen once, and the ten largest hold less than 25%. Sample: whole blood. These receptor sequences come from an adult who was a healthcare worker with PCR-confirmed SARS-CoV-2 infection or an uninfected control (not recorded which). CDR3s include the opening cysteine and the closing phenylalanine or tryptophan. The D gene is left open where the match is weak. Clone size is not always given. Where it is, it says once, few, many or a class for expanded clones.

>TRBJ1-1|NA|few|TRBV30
CAWSPEMNTEAFF
TGTGCCTGGAGTCCAGAGATGAACACTGAAGCTTTCTTT
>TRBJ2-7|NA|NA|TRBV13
CASSGVTSYEQYF
TGTGCCAGCAGTGGTGTCACCTCCTACGAGCAGTACTTC
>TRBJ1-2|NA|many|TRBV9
CASSVGHRLTGGYTF
TGTGCCAGCAGCGTAGGACACAGGCTCACGGGAGGCTACACCTTC
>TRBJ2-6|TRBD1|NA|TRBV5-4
CASSLDRGYGANVLTF
TGTGCCAGCAGCTTGGACAGGGGGTACGGGGCCAACGTCCTGACTTTC
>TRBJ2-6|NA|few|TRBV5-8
CASSLLAGSGANVLTF
TGTGCCAGCAGCTTGTTGGCAGGGTCCGGGGCCAACGTCCTGACTTTC
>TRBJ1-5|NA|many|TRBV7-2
CASSLRLDQPQHF
TGTGCCAGCAGCTTAAGGTTAGATCAGCCCCAGCATTTT
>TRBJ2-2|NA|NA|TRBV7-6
CASSLASGHTTGELFF
TGTGCCAGCAGCTTAGCGTCAGGACACACCACCGGGGAGCTGTTTTTT
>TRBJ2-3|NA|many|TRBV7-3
CASSLNGDTQYF
TGTGCCAGCAGCTTAAACGGGGATACGCAGTATTTT
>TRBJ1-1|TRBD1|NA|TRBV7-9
CASSTLTGNFRAFF
TGTGCCAGCAGCACCTTGACAGGGAACTTTAGAGCTTTCTTT
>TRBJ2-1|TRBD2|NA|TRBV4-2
CASSQDLLAGYNEQFF
TGTGCCAGCAGCCAAGATTTACTAGCGGGGTACAATGAGCAGTTCTTC
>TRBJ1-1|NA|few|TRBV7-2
CASSPRTEAFF
TGTGCCAGCAGCCCCCGCACTGAAGCTTTCTTT